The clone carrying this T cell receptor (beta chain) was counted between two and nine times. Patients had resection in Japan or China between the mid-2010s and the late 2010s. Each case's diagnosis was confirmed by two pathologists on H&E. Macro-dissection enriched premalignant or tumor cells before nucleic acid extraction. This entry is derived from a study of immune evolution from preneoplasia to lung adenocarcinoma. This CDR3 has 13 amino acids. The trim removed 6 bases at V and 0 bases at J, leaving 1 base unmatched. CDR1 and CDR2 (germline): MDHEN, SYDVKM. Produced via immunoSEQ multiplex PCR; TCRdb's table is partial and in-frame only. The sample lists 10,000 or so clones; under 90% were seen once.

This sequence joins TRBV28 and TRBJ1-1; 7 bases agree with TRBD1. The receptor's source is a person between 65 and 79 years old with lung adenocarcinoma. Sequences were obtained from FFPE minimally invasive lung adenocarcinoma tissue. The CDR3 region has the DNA TGTGCCAGCAGGGGGACAGTGAACACTGAAGCTTTCTTT. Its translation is CASRGTVNTEAFF.